A single sample gave rise to the 8 T cell receptor beta chains below, sequenced in a study of T cell responses to AZD1222 COVID-19 vaccine. Generated by immunoSEQ multiplex PCR, the TCRdb table keeps only in-frame clones and is missing some. The profile covers some 170,000 clones, with just over 90% appearing a single time and 2% to 3% taken by the ten largest. Sequenced here: peripheral blood, sampled on day 0 of AZD1222 vaccination. The source of these receptors is an adult in good health.

This chain connects TRBV27 to TRBJ2-1; a weak D match, TRBD1 (6 bases). CDR3 length: 12 residues. Between the trimmed V and J ends, which lost 4 bases and 7 bases, there was a span of 8 bases. CDR1 is MNHEY, CDR2 SMNVEV, per germline (reference sequence). CDR3 DNA sequence: TGTGCCAGCAGTTCTACAGGGAATGAGCAGTTCTTC. This sequence encodes CASSSTGNEQFF.

V and J are TRBV30 and TRBJ2-5; 12 positions match TRBD2. From germline, CDR1 is GTSNPN and CDR2 SVGIG (reference sequence). CDR3 length: 16 amino acids. V shed 1 base, J shed 5 bases, and the junction held 8 bases outside the gene matches. This CDR3 reads CAWSDGLAGWRETQYF. The CDR3 bases are TGTGCCTGGAGTGATGGACTAGCGGGATGGCGGGAGACCCAGTACTTC.

This chain links TRBV7-2 with TRBJ1-5, with 8 bases matching TRBD1. Trimming removed 5 bases from V and 5 bases from J; junction bases left unmatched: 5. Germline lookup yields CDR1 SGHTA and CDR2 FQGNSA. The length of the CDR3 is 14 residues. CDR3 bases: TGTGCCAGCAGCATAGACAGGGGCTATCAGCCCCAGCATTTT. Protein product: CASSIDRGYQPQHF.

The J gene is TRBJ2-1, the V gene TRBV9; TRBD1 might be the D (6 bases). CDR3 size: 17 residues. The V end lost 0 bases, the J end lost 2 bases, and 15 bases lay between the germline ends. CDR1 is SGDLS, CDR2 YYNGEE, per germline. DNA of the CDR3: TGTGCCAGCAGCGTAGACTCCGGGACAAAAGCCTACAATGAGCAGTTCTTC. Its translation: CASSVDSGTKAYNEQFF.

The sample holds one count of this clone. J is TRBJ1-6 and V is TRBV9, with D unclear. V gave up 3 bases and J gave up 4 bases, with 17 bases separating them. The CDR3 has 17 amino acids. CDR1 and CDR2 (germline): SGDLS, YYNGEE. In DNA form, the CDR3 reads TGTGCCAGCAGCGCACGACTGCGGCAGACGTATAATTCACCCCTCCACTTT. Translating gives CASSARLRQTYNSPLHF.

The rearrangement joins TRBV7-9 to TRBJ2-2; a possible D gene is TRBD2 (6 bases). The ends were cut back, 5 bases at V and 4 bases at J, with 17 bases in the middle. Germline CDR1 reads SEHNR; CDR2 reads FQNEAQ (reference sequence). The CDR3 has 16 amino acids. CDR3 sequence reads: CASSDIGLGGTGELFF. The CDR3 coding sequence is TGTGCCAGCAGCGATATTGGACTGGGAGGCACCGGGGAGCTGTTTTTT.

This rearrangement joins TRBV5-4 to TRBJ1-1; D call uncertain. The CDR3 is 12 residues long. CDR1 is SGHNT, CDR2 YYREEE, per germline (reference sequence). Between the trimmed V and J ends, which lost 0 bases and 8 bases, there was a span of 8 bases. CDR3 in DNA: TGTGCCAGCAGCTTGGCCGAGGGCGAAGCTTTCTTT. This sequence encodes CASSLAEGEAFF.

The chain uses TRBV15 and TRBJ1-3, with a possible D match to TRBD1 (5 bases). Germline lookup yields CDR1 LNHNV and CDR2 YYDKDF (reference sequence). The V end lost 6 bases, the J end lost 0 bases, and 9 bases lay between the germline ends. The CDR3 has 14 residues. CDR3 sequence (DNA): TGTGCCACCAGTCGGGGGAGCTCTGGAAACACCATATATTTT. Translating it yields CATSRGSSGNTIYF. The full variable domain, in which reference TRBV15 and TRBJ1-3 provide the parts outside the CDR3, is DAMVIQNPRYQVTQFGKPVTLSCSQTLNHNVMYWYQQKSSQAPKLLFHYYDKDFNNEADTPDNFQSRRPNTSFCFLDIRSPGLGDTAMYLCATSRGSSGNTIYFGEGSWLTVV.